This TCR beta chain emerged from a study of cytomegalovirus exposure and HLA in healthy donors (dated by TCRdb to 2016 to 2017). A note on the overall study: An earlier analysis of some 600 of the donors reported about 280 Gb of sequence data and 117 million unique TCR beta sequences obtained from around 190 million T cells. Besides the first cohort of approximately 670 subjects, a separate validation cohort made up of 120 different subjects was used. To predict cytomegalovirus infection status, the study combined high-throughput TCR immunosequencing, statistical association of individual TCRs with disease status, and machine learning. All discovery cohort repertoires had been generated using a single sequencing platform. Both class I and class II loci were covered by HLA typing, at four-digit resolution. The T cell repertoires of under 700 subjects were profiled by immunosequencing and related to cytomegalovirus serostatus. Rather than using new phenotypic data, the later analysis identified candidate immune exposures from TCR beta sequences and from how often those sequences occurred across donors. In a later genetic analysis, genome-wide SNP genotypes for about 65% of the roughly 700 donors were used, and that subset was treated as a discovery cohort. Four to six DR-DQ haplotypes were handled as single units for association and clustering, since linkage in the cohort was strong. The study was designed to test whether signatures of past pathogen exposure could be identified by cataloging public T cell receptors. Roughly 290 gigabases of sequencing data and 75 million to 85 million unique TCR sequences made up an early release that covered under 750 HLA-typed donors. Among the approximately 400 genotyped donors, approximately 82% belonged to the genetic ancestry cluster associated with self-reported Caucasian donors. Among 398 genotyped donors of the cohort, an average of approximately 230,000 unique TCR beta nucleotide sequences were sequenced per donor, around 20% of them non-productive. Typing coverage varied by locus: roughly 629-640 donors for A, B, C, DRB1 and DQB1; approximately 500 for DQA1; approximately 570 for DPA1; roughly 470 for DPB1. A later analysis re-analyzed previously published TCR beta repertoires from roughly 630 donors and added high-resolution HLA genotyping to study TCR occurrence patterns. In an earlier analysis of roughly 600 of the donors, high-throughput TCR beta sequencing was used to judge whether each TCR beta V gene segment behaved as functional or pseudogenic. Alongside the repertoire data, information on donor age, sex, ethnicity and CMV serostatus was compiled.

A note on this clone: This clone's antigen is unknown. No base quality values were provided; no much bigger clone lies one nucleotide off.

The receptor library was made with the immunoSEQ multiplex PCR assay. For the multiplex PCR, a mixture combining 60 forward primers for TCR Vbeta segments and 13 reverse primers for TCR Jbeta segments was used. A multiplex PCR assay on genomic DNA amplified the CDR3 region of rearranged TCR beta genes. The Illumina HiSeq System was used to sequence the amplified TCR beta libraries as 87-base-pair reads. Per the authors' processing: In a later analysis, around 80 million unique TCR beta chains were counted across the approximately 640 repertoires, and around 10 million of these chains were shared by at least two donors. A nearest-neighbor algorithm error-corrected the raw reads and collapsed the reads into unique sequences, merging closely related sequences to remove PCR and sequencing errors. CDR3 sequences were aligned to IMGT reference sequences to assign V, D and J gene segments. Each retained sequence needed at least a six-nucleotide match to both a V gene segment and a J gene segment. A rearrangement was called productive if the CDR3 had no stop codons and remained in frame with V and J, and every other rearrangement was called non-productive. CDR3 was defined by IMGT convention, running from the second conserved V-encoded cysteine to the conserved J-encoded phenylalanine. The earlier analysis of about 560 of the donors excluded any sequence lacking an unambiguous match to a single V gene segment. In an earlier analysis of about 590 of the donors, a V segment was called functional when productive rearrangements were above 56.7%, and segregating when the standard deviation between donors exceeded 5%. A statistical classification framework was developed to diagnose cytomegalovirus status using the catalog of TCR beta chain sequences. In a later analysis, TCR nucleotide sequences were compared against IMGT/GENE-DB human TR gene sequences so that V and J genes could be assigned. In a later analysis, CDR3 sequences and most-parsimonious VDJ recombination scenarios were assigned using the TCRdist pipeline. In a later analysis, every TCR beta chain was defined by the combination of its CDR3 amino acid sequence and its V-gene family, and reads without a unique V-gene family were dropped. As a way to deal with suspected cross-contamination and a sequencing artifact, a later analysis dropped 592 nucleotide sequences that were highly shared and had low generation probability. In a later analysis, a clonal expansion index was calculated for each public chain from normalized within-repertoire ranks of inferred template counts. Generation probabilities in a later analysis came from a VDJ recombination model fitted to out-of-frame rearrangements, and those results were checked against IGoR. In a later analysis, hypergeometric tests were used to score TCR-TCR, TCR-HLA and TCR-CMV co-occurrence, with a repertoire-size bias correction applied to TCR pairs. False discovery rates were estimated in a later analysis by permuting HLA or CMV assignments 20 times. In a later analysis, co-occurring TCRs were grouped using DBSCAN, and TCRdist sequence similarity was added for clustering within HLA-allele-positive subsets. Repertoires with fewer than 30,000 or more than 120,000 public chains were left out of co-occurrence clustering, as were five repertoires with anomalous nucleotide sharing. TCRdb obtained this table from immuneACCESS and retained in-frame rearrangements with V and J assigned. These tables miss some clones; where compared with another copy, unresolved V genes account for less than half of the shortfall, and the remainder is unexplained. That table is the source of V, J and clone size, and D and trimming were worked out from the DNA. This sample has fewer than 250,000 clones in its table, and around 85% of those were observed once. The ten largest account for more than 1.5% of the sample.

The cohort comprised 550 to 700 healthy bone marrow donors. Cohort members were all nominally healthy when sampled, although unrecorded immune exposures were likely present. The donor tested CMV seronegative, placing the donor among the 350 or so seronegative members of the cohort. A peripheral blood sample was provided by each donor, and peripheral blood mononuclear cells were used for TCR beta sequencing. The Qiagen DNeasy Blood Extraction Kit was used to extract genomic DNA from the blood cell samples. General findings and caveats noted by the study authors: Linkage disequilibrium might explain the correlated functional status among segregating V segments, but an unknown experimental factor could not be excluded. The presence/absence analyses assumed that sequencing depth was roughly uniform across donors, and that assumption may not be true. In a later genetic analysis, a missense DCLRE1C variant was associated with V-gene and J-gene trimming of TCR beta chains, and the association was replicated in an independent cohort. This cohort had only TCR beta chains sequenced, and the lack of alpha or paired-chain data limited which features could be detected. In a later analysis, over 15,000 TCR beta sequences were associated with specific HLA alleles at a false discovery rate of 0.05. In a later analysis, most CMV-associated TCR beta chains were found to appear HLA-restricted, with HLA associations seemingly driven largely by CMV exposure. A further reported finding was that TCR beta sequences accurately predicted the HLA-A and HLA-B alleles for most subjects in the first cohort. A cluster of highly shared sequence variants was judged likely to be a technical artifact of the sequencing pipeline. The authors suggested that the approach could potentially be generalized to other disease states and immunological phenotypes. Because counts were too low, fewer than 20 rarely observed V segments, including chromosome 9 orphons, were excluded from the earlier analysis of 500 to 700 of the donors. A later analysis reported that several top co-occurrence clusters appeared linked to parvovirus B19, influenza, CMV and Epstein-Barr virus. Because some donors lacked HLA typing at each locus, the association tests relied only on the typed subset. The only immune exposure information available for the cohort was CMV serostatus. In both the original and validation cohorts, the classifier was reported to diagnose cytomegalovirus status with high specificity and sensitivity. While some public TCRs were present in many individuals, most TCR sequences turned up only very rarely across donors. In a later analysis, the rate of TCR association differed among HLA loci, with DRB1 alleles having the most associated TCRs and HLA-C alleles having the fewest. Broadly in line with IMGT annotations, most TCR beta V segments showed up in productive rearrangements about 87% or about 30% of the time in an earlier analysis of several hundred of the donors. The study gave a list of around 170 TCR beta chains associated with cytomegalovirus. Assigning TCR associations to individual alleles was difficult when HLA alleles, especially DR and DQ, strongly co-occurred. Compared with equally common non-associated chains, HLA-associated TCR beta chains in a later analysis were more clonally expanded and had lower generation probabilities. In vitro tests confirmed that a few of the cytomegalovirus-associated TCR beta chains recognize cytomegalovirus antigens. In a later genetic analysis, fewer N-insertions in productive TCRs were reported among donors in an Asian-associated ancestry cluster than the roughly 700-donor mean.

This sequence originates from a man younger than 30 in good health and CMV-seronegative. Input material: PBMCs.

CDR3 region: CAISVDTQEKLFF. In nucleotide form, the sequence is TGTGCCATCAGTGTGGACACCCAAGAAAAACTGTTTTTT. In this chain, TRBV10-3 is recombined with TRBJ1-4; D gene: possibly TRBD1, on 5 matching bases. Reading from cysteine to phenylalanine, the CDR3 counts 13 amino acids. Of all the DNA, just the CDR3 is kept, 39 bases in frame from base 1. According to the germline V gene, CDR1 reads ENHRY and CDR2 reads SYGVKD. V drops 4 bases and J drops 8 bases, leaving 11 bases in between.